This T cell receptor (beta chain) was identified during a study of T cell clusters in autoimmune cytopenias. TRB rearrangements were amplified by touch-down multiplex PCR with mixed TRB-A/B primers. Each CDR3 protein gets one entry in TCRdb, which reprocessed the multiplex PCR reads and gives no DNA. Here the sample table reports 500 to 650 distinct CDR3 sequences. Each sample's input was around 270 ng genomic DNA, 40,000 or so genome equivalents. This clonotype is classed as medium-sized by frequency. CDR3 length: 20 residues. CDR1 is SGHDN and CDR2 is FVKESK in the germline V gene. This same sample was also part of a study on T cell repertoires in aging, cancer and after chemotherapy.

The V gene is TRBV14, the J gene TRBJ2-1; TCRdb reports TRBD1, a call that lacks DNA to check it against. This clonotype originated in a human donor with an autoimmune cytopenia or autoimmune hepatitis (not recorded which). Sequencing used peripheral blood. This chain's CDR3 is CASSQDLATQGTTTYNEQFF.